The present T cell receptor (beta chain) was sequenced within a study of OX40 agonist ivuxolimab in advanced cancers. Study-wide results and limits: At 0.1 to 3.0 mg/kg, CD4+ and CD8+ blood T cells expanded clonally by week 6. Antigens targeted by the expanded peripheral T cells were not determined.

A note on this clone: No antigen is known for it.

The V gene end was trimmed by 3 bases and the J gene end by 6 bases; junction bases not matched to a gene: 8. The CDR3 has 15 residues. Germline V lookup: CDR1 LNHNV, CDR2 YYDKDF (reference sequence). Patients had blood sampled at baseline and again on cycle 4 day 1 and cycle 7 day 1. Profiling relied on immunoSEQ multiplex PCR, and the TCRdb table lists in-frame clones only, not all of them. The sample shows 12,000 or so clones, approximately 76% of them seen only once. This receptor was taken from an adult with an advanced solid tumor such as melanoma, head and neck, liver or kidney cancer. The sequences come from CD4+ or CD8+ T cells sorted from blood, collected in a trial of the OX40 agonist ivuxolimab. This chain uses TRBV15 with TRBJ2-7, with 10 bases aligning to TRBD2. The DNA for the CDR3 is TGTGCCACCAGCAGCCCAGCGGGAGGGCCCCGCGAGCAGTACTTC. Its translation is CATSSPAGGPREQYF.